One sample yielded the 16 T cell receptor beta chains listed below, sequenced in a study of blood T cell repertoires in COVID-19. Generated by immunoSEQ multiplex PCR, the TCRdb table keeps only in-frame clones and is missing some. The table has 350,000 or so clones, about 90% seen once; the top ten hold about 0.94%. Sequencing was carried out using PBMCs or T cells enriched from blood (not recorded which). These TCRs come from a woman in her thirties who had been exposed to COVID-19.

This clone was seen once. V gene TRBV19 combines with J gene TRBJ1-1; 9 bases map to TRBD1. The V gene's germline CDR1 is LNHDA and CDR2 SQIVND (reference sequence). The CDR3 sequence is 15 residues long. Trimming removed 6 bases from V and 3 bases from J; junction bases left unmatched: 8. CDR3 in DNA: TGTGCCAGTAGGGGGGTGGGACAGGGAGACACTGAAGCTTTCTTT. Its translation: CASRGVGQGDTEAFF.

This rearrangement joins TRBV27 to TRBJ2-2; 8 positions match TRBD2. Germline V gene sequence: CDR1 MNHEY, CDR2 SMNVEV (reference sequence). The junction had 13 bases not matched to a gene; V was cut back by 4 bases and J by 6 bases. This CDR3 is built from 17 residues. CDR3 sequence: CASSWGLIAGGAGELFF. The CDR3 DNA sequence: TGTGCCAGCAGTTGGGGTTTAATCGCGGGAGGAGCCGGGGAGCTGTTTTTT.

The genes are TRBV28 and TRBJ1-5, with TRBD1 as a possible D gene (6 bases). Germline CDR1 and CDR2: MDHEN and SYDVKM. V was cut by 6 bases and J by 5 bases, with 11 bases left in between. The CDR3 totals 13 residues. The CDR3 loop is CASRTNRDQPQHF. In nucleotides, the CDR3 is TGTGCCAGCAGGACCAACAGGGATCAGCCCCAGCATTTT.

V and J are TRBV28 and TRBJ2-1, with 7 positions matching TRBD1. This CDR3 is built from 16 residues. V trimming: 5 bases; J trimming: 5 bases; junction bases outside the gene matches: 12. CDR1 is MDHEN and CDR2 is SYDVKM in the germline V gene. The CDR3 nucleotides are TGTGCCAGCAGTACGGCCGGGACAGAAAATCACAATGAGCAGTTCTTC. It translates to CASSTAGTENHNEQFF.

The V gene is TRBV19, the J gene TRBJ1-4; 9 bases agree with TRBD1. V lost 5 bases and J lost 5; bases outside the gene matches: 9. CDR1 is LNHDA and CDR2 is SQIVND in the germline V gene (reference sequence). The CDR3 length is 16 residues. The CDR3 coding sequence is TGTGCCAGTAGTCAACGTCGGGACAGGGCGAATGAAAAACTGTTTTTT. It yields the protein CASSQRRDRANEKLFF. The entire variable domain, with the rest obtained from reference TRBV19 and TRBJ1-4, is as follows: DGGITQSPKYLFRKEGQNVTLSCEQNLNHDAMYWYRQDPGQGLRLIYYSQIVNDFQKGDIAEGYSVSREKKESFPLTVTSAQKNPTAFYLCASSQRRDRANEKLFFGSGTQLSVL.

The rearrangement uses TRBV12-5 and TRBJ1-4; 10 bases are a match to TRBD1. This CDR3 is built from 13 residues. V lost 6 bases and J lost 5; bases outside the gene matches: 0. In germline, CDR1 is LGHNT, CDR2 FRNRAP. In DNA, the CDR3 is TGTGCTAGTGGGGGACAGGGGAATGAAAAACTGTTTTTT. Encoded protein: CASGGQGNEKLFF.

J is TRBJ1-1 and V is TRBV6-4; no definite D call. V lost 3 bases to trimming and J lost 1 base, with 6 bases between them. This CDR3 contains 13 residues. From germline, CDR1 is MRHNA and CDR2 SNTAGT. The CDR3, as DNA: TGTGCCAGCAGTGAGGAGGGGAACACTGAAGCTTTCTTT. Translating gives CASSEEGNTEAFF.

The chain combines TRBV5-1 with TRBJ2-1; D gene uncertain. Trimming left V 0 bases short and J 0 bases short, with 4 bases between. The V gene's germline CDR1 is SGHRS and CDR2 YFSETQ. The CDR3 spans 14 residues. This chain's CDR3 is CASSLALSYNEQFF. In DNA form, the CDR3 reads TGCGCCAGCAGCTTGGCCCTCTCCTACAATGAGCAGTTCTTC.

CDR3 DNA sequence: TGTGCCAGCAGCGAGCGACCTGCAGGGGGCACTTACACTGAAGCTTTCTTT. Translation: CASSERPAGGTYTEAFF. This chain joins TRBV9 and TRBJ1-1; 8 positions match TRBD1. Germline V CDR1 and CDR2: SGDLS, YYNGEE. The CDR3 runs to 17 residues. V shed 3 bases and J 3 bases; nucleotides not matched to a gene: 13.

The chain is built from TRBV5-4 and TRBJ2-2, with 8 bases fitting TRBD2. The CDR3 covers 16 residues. V lost 0 bases to trimming and J lost 5 bases; unmatched junction nucleotides: 6. In germline, CDR1 is SGHNT, CDR2 YYREEE (reference sequence). DNA for the CDR3: TGTGCCAGCAGCTTGGGGGGACTAGGGCGTACCGGGGAGCTGTTTTTT. Translation: CASSLGGLGRTGELFF.

J is TRBJ2-3 and V is TRBV19; TRBD2 is a possible D gene (5 bases). The CDR3 length is 15 residues. V dropped 0 bases and J dropped 0 bases, with 7 bases sitting between them. CDR1 is LNHDA, CDR2 SQIVND, per germline (reference sequence). Here the CDR3 reads CASSIDGGSTDTQYF. The CDR3 DNA reads TGTGCCAGTAGTATAGATGGCGGGAGCACAGATACGCAGTATTTT.

The chain is built from TRBV5-6 and TRBJ2-5, with TRBD1 as a possible D gene (6 bases). Germline V gene lookup returns CDR1 SGHDT and CDR2 YYEEEE. The V end was cut by 0 bases, the J end by 5 bases, with 11 bases between. This CDR3 region has 14 residues. CDR3 sequence (DNA): TGTGCCAGCAGCTTGGGCCAGGGGAAGGAGACCCAGTACTTC. Translated, it gives CASSLGQGKETQYF. Supplemented by reference TRBV5-6 and TRBJ2-5, the full variable domain reads DAGVTQSPTHLIKTRGQQVTLRCSPKSGHDTVSWYQQALGQGPQFIFQYYEEEERQRGNFPDRFSGHQFPNYSSELNVNALLLGDSALYLCASSLGQGKETQYFGPGTRLLVL.

In this sample, this clone turned up once. The chain is built from TRBV7-3 and TRBJ2-1; maybe TRBD2 (5 bases). Germline loops: CDR1 SGHTA, CDR2 FQGTGA. V was pared by 5 bases and J by 4 bases, with 15 bases between. The CDR3 contains 15 residues. The CDR3 nucleotides read TGTGCCAGCAGCACATCGAGGGCCTCGTACAATGAGCAGTTCTTC. Translated: CASSTSRASYNEQFF.

V usage is TRBV7-8 and J usage is TRBJ2-7; D is perhaps TRBD1 (5 bases). The CDR3 is 12 amino acids. V was clipped by 2 bases and J by 3 bases, with 5 bases between them. Germline V CDR1 and CDR2: SGHVS, FQNEAQ. The CDR3 coding sequence is TGTGCCAGCAGCTTACAGGGCTACGAGCAGTACTTC. As protein: CASSLQGYEQYF.

The V call is TRBV6-6, the J call TRBJ2-5, with D perhaps TRBD1 (6 bases). V was trimmed by 4 bases and J by 4 bases, leaving 10 bases between them. The germline gives CDR1 MNHNY, CDR2 SVGAGI (reference sequence). CDR3 length: 13 residues. The chain's CDR3 is CASSLQGLETQYF. The CDR3 coding sequence is TGTGCCAGCAGTTTACAGGGTTTAGAGACCCAGTACTTC.

The J gene is TRBJ2-1, the V gene TRBV9, with 10 bases fitting TRBD2. The CDR3 has 19 residues. Germline CDR1 SGDLS, CDR2 YYNGEE. V lost 1 base to trimming and J lost 6 bases; unmatched junction nucleotides: 16. The CDR3 bases are TGTGCCAGCAGCGTATTGCGCTTCACCGGGACTAGCGAGGGCAATGAGCAGTTCTTC. Amino acid sequence: CASSVLRFTGTSEGNEQFF.